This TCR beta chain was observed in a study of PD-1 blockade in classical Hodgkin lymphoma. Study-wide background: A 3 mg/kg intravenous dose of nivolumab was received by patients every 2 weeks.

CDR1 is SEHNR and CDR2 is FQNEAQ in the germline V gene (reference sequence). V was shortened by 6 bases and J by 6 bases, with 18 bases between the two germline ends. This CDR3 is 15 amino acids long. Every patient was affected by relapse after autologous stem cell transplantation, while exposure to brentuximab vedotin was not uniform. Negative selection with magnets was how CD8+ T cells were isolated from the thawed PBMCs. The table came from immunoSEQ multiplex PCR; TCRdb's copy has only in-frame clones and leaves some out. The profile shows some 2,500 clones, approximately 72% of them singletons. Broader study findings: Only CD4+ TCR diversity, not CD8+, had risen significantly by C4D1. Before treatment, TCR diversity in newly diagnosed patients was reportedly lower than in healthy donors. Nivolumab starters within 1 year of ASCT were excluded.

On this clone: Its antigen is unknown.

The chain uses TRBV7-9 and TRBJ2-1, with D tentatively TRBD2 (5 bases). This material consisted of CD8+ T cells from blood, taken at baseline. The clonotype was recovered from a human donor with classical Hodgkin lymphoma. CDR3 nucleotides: TGTGCCAGCAGACAAATCGCTAGCCTTCTCAATGAGCAGTTCTTC. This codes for CASRQIASLLNEQFF.